This TCR beta chain stems from a study of T-cell reconstitution after alpha-beta-depleted transplantation in children. V shed 2 bases, J shed 5 bases, and the junction held 10 bases outside the gene matches. This CDR3 has 17 amino acids. Germline assignment: CDR1 DFQATT and CDR2 SNEGSKA (reference sequence). For TCRbeta, the library was prepared with unique molecular identifiers. TCRdb reprocessed the PCR reads with MiXCR, giving one entry per CDR3 protein. The table lists hundreds of thousands of distinct CDR3 sequences, approximately 17% of them singletons. The TCR sequence derives from a human donor who donated a stem cell graft to a child with acute myeloid leukemia. This sample comprised PBMCs from the stem cell graft donor, obtained from the stem cell graft. The chain has TRBV20-1 and TRBJ2-2, with 11 bases fitting TRBD1. The chain's CDR3 is CSARQFGQGAGTGELFF. The CDR3, as DNA: TGCAGTGCTAGACAATTCGGACAGGGGGCTGGGACCGGGGAGCTGTTTTTT.